The rows below give T cell receptor beta chains drawn from one sample of a study of T cell changes during pregnancy in multiple sclerosis. Profiling relied on immunoSEQ multiplex PCR, and the TCRdb table lists in-frame clones only, not all of them. The sample shows about 93,000 clones, around 91% of them seen only once. Sequencing used peripheral blood, obtained after pregnancy. These receptors all come from a female donor in good health, enrolled as a control in a pregnancy study. Both conserved end residues are part of each CDR3. D genes are given only for firm matches. Only part of the rows carry a size: once, few, many, or a class if the clone is expanded.

clone size: few; J gene: TRBJ2-7; D gene: TRBD1; V gene: TRBV5-1; CDR3 DNA: TGCGCCAGCAGCTCCGGGACAGCCTTATACGAGCAGTACTTC; CDR3 protein: CASSSGTALYEQYF
clone size: .; J gene: TRBJ1-1; D gene: TRBD1; V gene: TRBV11-2; CDR3 DNA: TGTGCCAGCAGCTCCGTATCCGGGACAGGGGGGGATATGAACACTGAAGCTTTCTTT; CDR3 protein: CASSSVSGTGGDMNTEAFF
clone size: .; J gene: TRBJ1-1; D gene: .; V gene: TRBV10-3; CDR3 DNA: TGTGCCATCAGTGAGTCGGAGGATGGGGTCACTGAAGCTTTCTTT; CDR3 protein: CAISESEDGVTEAFF
clone size: .; J gene: TRBJ2-3; D gene: .; V gene: TRBV6-4; CDR3 DNA: TGTGCCAGCAGTGAAGGACATATGGGTCCGCAGTATTTT; CDR3 protein: CASSEGHMGPQYF
clone size: few; J gene: TRBJ1-1; D gene: .; V gene: TRBV29-1; CDR3 DNA: TGCAGCCCCGGGGGACCTGAAGCTTTCTTT; CDR3 protein: CSPGGPEAFF
clone size: .; J gene: TRBJ1-4; D gene: TRBD1; V gene: TRBV7-9; CDR3 DNA: TGTGCCAGCAGCACGGGACAGACAAATCCAAGGGCAGAAAAACTGTTTTTT; CDR3 protein: CASSTGQTNPRAEKLFF
clone size: once; J gene: TRBJ2-6; D gene: .; V gene: TRBV6-4; CDR3 DNA: TGTGCCAGCAGTGACCCCTACAAGGAGGGGGCCAACGTCCTGACTTTC; CDR3 protein: CASSDPYKEGANVLTF
clone size: once; J gene: TRBJ2-5; D gene: .; V gene: TRBV5-4; CDR3 DNA: TGTGCCAGCAGCTTGCGGGCGGGCCAAGAGACCCAGTACTTC; CDR3 protein: CASSLRAGQETQYF
clone size: .; J gene: TRBJ1-1; D gene: TRBD1; V gene: TRBV5-4; CDR3 DNA: TGTGCCAGCAGCGCCCGGGACAGGGGGAGTAAGACTGAAGCTTTCTTT; CDR3 protein: CASSARDRGSKTEAFF
clone size: .; J gene: TRBJ2-7; D gene: TRBD1; V gene: TRBV10-3; CDR3 DNA: TGTGCCATCAGTCGGGGACAGAGCTCCTACGAGCAGTACTTC; CDR3 protein: CAISRGQSSYEQYF
clone size: .; J gene: TRBJ2-5; D gene: .; V gene: TRBV18; CDR3 DNA: TGTGCCAGCTCACCCGGACAGAAAGAGACCCAGTACTTC; CDR3 protein: CASSPGQKETQYF
clone size: .; J gene: TRBJ2-3; D gene: .; V gene: TRBV7-6; CDR3 DNA: TGTGCCAGTAACCCCCCGGGGGGCGAGCGGGGACCCACAGATACGCAGTATTTT; CDR3 protein: CASNPPGGERGPTDTQYF
clone size: .; J gene: TRBJ2-7; D gene: .; V gene: TRBV21-1; CDR3 DNA: TGTGCCAGCAGCAAAGACCGGACAAGGAACCTCTACGAGCAGTACTTC; CDR3 protein: CASSKDRTRNLYEQYF
clone size: once; J gene: TRBJ2-3; D gene: .; V gene: TRBV5-4; CDR3 DNA: TGTGCCAGCAGCTTGAGTGCGCGGGGACCCACAGATACGCAGTATTTT; CDR3 protein: CASSLSARGPTDTQYF
clone size: .; J gene: TRBJ1-5; D gene: TRBD1; V gene: TRBV7-2; CDR3 DNA: TGTGCCAGCAGCTCAGGGGGGATAAATCAGCCCCAGCATTTT; CDR3 protein: CASSSGGINQPQHF